These 7 T cell receptor beta chains originate from one sample sequenced in a study of shared clonotypes between healthy human individuals. This table comes from immunoSEQ multiplex PCR, and its TCRdb copy is limited to in-frame clones, with some not included. Found here are 2 million or so clones, roughly 95% of them singletons; the top ten hold around 0.13%. The sequencing input was naive CD4+ T cells sorted from blood. Indicated subset: CD45RA+ positively selected. The source of these receptors is a man aged 18 to 29 in good health.

Comment on this clone: This sample also contains other DNA sequences that code for the same CDR3. The genes are TRBV5-1 and TRBJ1-1; D ambiguous. The V and J ends lost 1 base and 0 bases respectively, with 10 bases between them. The CDR3 is 15 amino acids. Germline values: CDR1 SGHRS, CDR2 YFSETQ. The CDR3 coding sequence is TGCGCCAGCAGCTTGACCACTGGCATGAACACTGAAGCTTTCTTT. Translating gives CASSLTTGMNTEAFF.

The chain uses TRBV7-9 and TRBJ2-5; D remains unclear. V gave up 2 bases and J gave up 3 bases, with 7 bases separating them. Germline V gene data show CDR1 as SEHNR and CDR2 as FQNEAQ (reference sequence). The CDR3 is made up of 13 amino acids. The chain's CDR3 is CASSLSAKETQYF. The CDR3 DNA follows: TGTGCCAGCAGCTTAAGCGCGAAAGAGACCCAGTACTTC. The variable domain in full, completed from reference TRBV7-9 and TRBJ2-5, reads DTGVSQNPRHKITKRGQNVTFRCDPISEHNRLYWYRQTLGQGPEFLTYFQNEAQLEKSRLLSDRFSAERPKGSFSTLEIQRTEQGDSAMYLCASSLSAKETQYFGPGTRLLVL.

The V call is TRBV5-8, the J call TRBJ2-5; TRBD1 aligns across 10 bases. This CDR3 has 17 amino acids. Germline V gene sequence: CDR1 SGHTS, CDR2 YDEGEE. Trimming at V came to 2 bases and at J to 5 bases, leaving 12 bases not matched to a gene. CDR3 amino acids: CASSFFHGTGAAETQYF. The CDR3 DNA sequence: TGTGCCAGCAGCTTCTTTCACGGGACAGGGGCTGCGGAGACCCAGTACTTC.

The genes are TRBV7-2 and TRBJ1-1; maybe TRBD1 (5 bases). The CDR3 loop spans 18 amino acids. CDR1 and CDR2 from the germline V gene are SGHTA and FQGNSA. Trimming left V 5 bases short and J 0 bases short, with 22 bases between. The DNA for the CDR3 is TGTGCCAGCAGCCCGCAGAATGTCAGGGTGTTGGTGAACACTGAAGCTTTCTTT. Residues: CASSPQNVRVLVNTEAFF. The variable domain in full, with the rest retrieved from reference TRBV7-2 and TRBJ1-1, is GAGVSQSPSNKVTEKGKDVELRCDPISGHTALYWYRQSLGQGLEFLIYFQGNSAPDKSGLPSDRFSAERTGGSVSTLTIQRTQQEDSAVYLCASSPQNVRVLVNTEAFFGQGTRLTVV.

The chain combines TRBV5-1 with TRBJ1-2; perhaps TRBD1 as D (6 bases). This CDR3 region has 15 residues. V was clipped by 4 bases and J by 0 bases, with 13 bases between them. In germline, CDR1 is SGHRS, CDR2 YFSETQ. The CDR3 loop reads CASSPGQPANYGYTF. In DNA, the CDR3 is TGCGCCAGCAGCCCTGGACAGCCAGCTAACTATGGCTACACCTTC.

About this clone: Other DNA variants within this sample encode the same CDR3. V usage is TRBV2 and J usage is TRBJ2-1; D not certain. The V and J ends lost 5 bases and 5 bases respectively, with 7 bases between them. The CDR3 sequence is 12 residues long. Germline V gene lookup returns CDR1 SNHLY and CDR2 FYNNEI. The CDR3 loop is CASSRNNNEQFF. The CDR3 DNA reads as TGTGCCAGCAGTCGGAACAACAATGAGCAGTTCTTC.

The chain joins TRBV11-2 to TRBJ2-6; 7 positions match TRBD1. Trimming at V came to 5 bases and at J to 2 bases, leaving 6 bases not matched to a gene. The CDR3 runs to 16 residues. In germline, CDR1 is SGHAT, CDR2 FQNNGV. The CDR3 DNA sequence: TGTGCCAGCAGCCATATAGACAGGGCTGGGGCCAACGTCCTGACTTTC. Translating gives CASSHIDRAGANVLTF.